This note documents a single T cell receptor (beta chain) sequence. Looked up from germline, CDR1 is MGHRA and CDR2 is YSYEKL. The CDR3 loop spans 14 amino acids. J gave up 2 bases and V 6 bases, and 3 bases lay outside the gene matches. Membership in each cohort depended on participant-reported clinical history. This sample stems from a study of blood T cell repertoires in COVID-19. Only in-frame clones appear in the TCRdb table, and some are missing; sequencing was by immunoSEQ multiplex PCR. The sample lists approximately 400,000 clones, roughly nine tenths seen once, with about 0.9% in the top ten.

This sequence joins TRBV4-1 and TRBJ1-3; 8 bases are a match to TRBD1. The TCR was taken from a woman aged 40 to 50 who had been exposed to COVID-19. The source material was PBMCs or T cells enriched from blood (not recorded which). This CDR3 is CASSPDRAGNTIYF. Here the CDR3 DNA reads TGCGCCAGCAGTCCGGACAGGGCTGGAAACACCATATATTTT.